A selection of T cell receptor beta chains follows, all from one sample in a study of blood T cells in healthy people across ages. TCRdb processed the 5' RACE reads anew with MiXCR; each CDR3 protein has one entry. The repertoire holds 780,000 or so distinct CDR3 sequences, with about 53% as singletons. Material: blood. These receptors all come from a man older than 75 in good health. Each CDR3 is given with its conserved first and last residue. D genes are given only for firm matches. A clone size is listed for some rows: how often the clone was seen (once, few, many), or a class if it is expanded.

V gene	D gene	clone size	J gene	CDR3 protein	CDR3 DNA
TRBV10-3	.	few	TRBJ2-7	CAISEPSGSTYEQYF	TGTGCCATCAGTGAGCCCTCGGGGAGTACCTACGAGCAGTACTTC
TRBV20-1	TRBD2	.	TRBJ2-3	CSVQVASGTTDTQYF	TGCAGCGTGCAGGTGGCTAGCGGAACTACAGATACGCAGTATTTT
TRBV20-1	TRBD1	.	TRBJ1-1	CSARTGIGSGTEAFF	TGCAGTGCAAGGACAGGGATTGGGAGCGGCACTGAAGCTTTCTTT
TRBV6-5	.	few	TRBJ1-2	CASSYSRTGYGYTF	TGTGCCAGCAGTTACTCCAGAACCGGCTATGGCTACACCTTC
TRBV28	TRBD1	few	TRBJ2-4	CASSPTGTGQNIQYF	TGTGCCAGCAGTCCCACCGGGACAGGGCAAAACATTCAGTACTTC
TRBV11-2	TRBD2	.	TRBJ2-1	CASSLGTSDNEQFF	TGTGCCAGCAGCTTAGGGACTAGTGACAATGAGCAGTTCTTC
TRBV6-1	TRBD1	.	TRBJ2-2	CASSESVGGFYTGELFF	TGTGCCAGCAGTGAATCGGTAGGGGGCTTCTACACCGGGGAGCTGTTTTTT
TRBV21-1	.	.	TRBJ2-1	CASGRMGTSGRAFYNEQFF	TGTGCCAGCGGTAGAATGGGGACTAGCGGGAGGGCCTTCTACAATGAGCAGTTCTTC
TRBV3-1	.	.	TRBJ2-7	CASSKREAQSSYEQYF	TGTGCCAGCAGCAAAAGGGAGGCCCAGAGCTCCTACGAGCAGTACTTC
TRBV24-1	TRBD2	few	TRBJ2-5	CATSDGRLARETQYF	TGTGCCACCAGTGATGGCCGACTAGCGAGGGAGACCCAGTACTTC
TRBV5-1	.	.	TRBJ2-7	CASSRKYGARGDNEQYF	TGCGCCAGCAGCCGGAAGTATGGGGCGCGGGGTGACAATGAGCAGTACTTC
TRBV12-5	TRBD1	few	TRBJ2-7	CASGLVVTGAAYEQYF	TGTGCTAGTGGTTTGGTAGTCACAGGGGCTGCCTACGAGCAGTACTTC
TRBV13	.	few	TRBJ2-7	CASSLENYEQYF	TGTGCCAGCAGCTTAGAGAACTACGAGCAGTACTTC
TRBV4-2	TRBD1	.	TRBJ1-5	CASSQWTGEVGPQHF	TGTGCCAGCAGCCAATGGACAGGGGAGGTTGGGCCCCAGCATTTT
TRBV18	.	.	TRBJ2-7	CASSLTGNPYEQYF	TGTGCCAGCTCACTCACAGGGAATCCCTACGAGCAGTACTTC
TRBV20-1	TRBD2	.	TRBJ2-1	CSAKEREGSYNEQFF	TGCAGTGCCAAAGAGCGGGAAGGTTCCTACAATGAGCAGTTCTTC